These T cell receptor beta chains were read from a single sample in a study of CD8 T cells in ankylosing spondylitis. Each CDR3 protein is one row after TCRdb ran MiXCR on the 5' RACE reads. The sample has around 280,000 distinct CDR3 sequences; approximately 20% are singletons. The specimen was blood, either unsorted or a sorted T cell fraction (not recorded which). The origin of the receptors is a male donor with ankylosing spondylitis or in good health (not recorded which). The conserved cysteine and the conserved F or W are not part of the CDR3 here. The D gene is left open where the match is weak.

TRBV5-1 NA ASSLPHGPEETQY
TRBV10-3 TRBD1 AIMAGGNPGELF
TRBV5-1 TRBD1 ASSLGWDSLQKTQY
TRBV28 TRBD1 ASSLDRGYGYT
TRBV27 NA ASSWGAGANVLT
TRBV5-1 TRBD2 ASSEAGLATYNEQF
TRBV12-3/TRBV12-4 NA ASSPRQGTSGNTIY
TRBV28 TRBD2 ASSNPAGLAALWNTGELF
TRBV28 NA ASRPPGPKRETQY
TRBV12-3/TRBV12-4 NA ASSLGTINEKLF
TRBV12-3/TRBV12-4 TRBD2 ASSRTSGGAGEQF
TRBV6-1 TRBD1 ASSNRGLTGELF
TRBV2 TRBD1 ASSSTYDRASNQPQH
TRBV12-3/TRBV12-4 NA ASSLGGRSEAF
TRBV7-6 TRBD2 ASTLDGGSTDTQY
TRBV5-1 NA ASSYDGPLGSPLH
TRBV12-3/TRBV12-4 TRBD1 ASRRRGGGQPQH
TRBV29-1 TRBD2 SALVLAGGYNEQF
TRBV5-1 TRBD1 ASTSSINRQGLETQY
TRBV5-6 NA ASSSVHYNSPLH
TRBV27 TRBD1 ASSLQGVTNTEAF
TRBV28 NA ASSPGYRERGNIQY
TRBV12-3/TRBV12-4 NA ASSLSQGGETQY
TRBV20-1 NA SAVWISTAKNIQY
TRBV5-6 NA VSSTPGVVDNEQF
TRBV28 NA ASGQYETQY
TRBV7-2 NA ASSLGVWGAF
TRBV5-5 NA ASSSPEGGLNTQY
TRBV5-1 NA ASSKTPWAPTEAF
TRBV2 TRBD2 TSSDRTSGGNTDTQY
TRBV20-1 NA SARGQAGYT
TRBV18 NA ASSPGMLNTEAF